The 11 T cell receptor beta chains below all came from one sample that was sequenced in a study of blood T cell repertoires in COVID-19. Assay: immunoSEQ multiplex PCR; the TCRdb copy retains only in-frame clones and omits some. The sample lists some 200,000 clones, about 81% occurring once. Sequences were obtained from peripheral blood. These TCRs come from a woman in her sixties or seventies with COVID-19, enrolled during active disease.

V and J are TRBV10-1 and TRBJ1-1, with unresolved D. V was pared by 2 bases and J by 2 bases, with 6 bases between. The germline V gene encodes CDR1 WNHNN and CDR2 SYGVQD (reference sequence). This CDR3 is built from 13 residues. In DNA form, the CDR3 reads TGCGCCAGCAGTGAGAACACCAACACTGAAGCTTTCTTT. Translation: CASSENTNTEAFF.

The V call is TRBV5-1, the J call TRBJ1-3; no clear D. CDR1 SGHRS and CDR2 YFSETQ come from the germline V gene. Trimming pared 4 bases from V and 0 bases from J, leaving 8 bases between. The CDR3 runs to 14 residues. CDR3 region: CASSLRDSGNTIYF. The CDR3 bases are TGCGCCAGCAGCCTCCGGGACTCTGGAAACACCATATATTTT.

The CDR3 DNA is TGTGCCAGTAGTATACCGGGACAGGGGTATCCAGGCGGGGAGCTGTTTTTT. Amino acids: CASSIPGQGYPGGELFF. The chain is built from TRBV19 and TRBJ2-2; 10 positions match TRBD1. Germline lookup yields CDR1 LNHDA and CDR2 SQIVND (reference sequence). The CDR3 loop spans 17 amino acids. Unmatched junction bases numbered 10, after V lost 2 bases and J lost 7 bases.

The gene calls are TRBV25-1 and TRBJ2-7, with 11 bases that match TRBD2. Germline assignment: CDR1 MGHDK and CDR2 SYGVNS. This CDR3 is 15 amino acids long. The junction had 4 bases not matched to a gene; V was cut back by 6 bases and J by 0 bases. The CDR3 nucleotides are TGTGCCAGCAGCCAGGGACTAGCGGACTCCTACGAGCAGTACTTC. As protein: CASSQGLADSYEQYF.

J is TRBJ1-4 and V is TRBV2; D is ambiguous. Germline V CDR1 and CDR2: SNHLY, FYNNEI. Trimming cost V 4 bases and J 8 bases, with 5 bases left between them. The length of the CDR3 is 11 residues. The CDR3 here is CASSVREKLFF. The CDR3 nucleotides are TGTGCCAGCAGTGTACGGGAAAAACTGTTTTTT.

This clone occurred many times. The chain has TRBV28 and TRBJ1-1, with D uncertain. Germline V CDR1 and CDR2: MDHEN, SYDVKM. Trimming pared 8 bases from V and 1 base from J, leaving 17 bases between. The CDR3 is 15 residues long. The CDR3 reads CASERGSIRNTEAFF. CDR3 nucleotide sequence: TGTGCCAGCGAGCGGGGTAGTATCCGGAACACTGAAGCTTTCTTT.

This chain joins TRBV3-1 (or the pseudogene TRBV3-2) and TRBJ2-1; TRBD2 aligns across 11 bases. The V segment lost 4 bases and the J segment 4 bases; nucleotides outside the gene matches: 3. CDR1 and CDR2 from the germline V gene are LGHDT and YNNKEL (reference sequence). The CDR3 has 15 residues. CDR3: CASSRGTSGYNEQFF. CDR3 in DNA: TGTGCCAGCAGCCGAGGGACTAGCGGTTACAATGAGCAGTTCTTC.

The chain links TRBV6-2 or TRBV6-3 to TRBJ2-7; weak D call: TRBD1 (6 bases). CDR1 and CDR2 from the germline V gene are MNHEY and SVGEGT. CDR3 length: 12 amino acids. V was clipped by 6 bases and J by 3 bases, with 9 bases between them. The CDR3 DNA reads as TGTGCCAGCAGCTTACAGGGCTACGAGCAGTACTTC. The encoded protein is CASSLQGYEQYF.

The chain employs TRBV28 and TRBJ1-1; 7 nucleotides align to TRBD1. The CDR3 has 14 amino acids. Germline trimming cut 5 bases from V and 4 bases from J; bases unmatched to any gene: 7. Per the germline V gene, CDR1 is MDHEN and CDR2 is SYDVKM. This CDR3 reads CASSQGGAATEAFF. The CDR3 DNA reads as TGTGCCAGCAGTCAAGGGGGCGCCGCCACTGAAGCTTTCTTT. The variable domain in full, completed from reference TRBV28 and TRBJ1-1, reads DVKVTQSSRYLVKRTGEKVFLECVQDMDHENMFWYRQDPGLGLRLIYFSYDVKMKEKGDIPEGYSVSREKKERFSLILESASTNQTSMYLCASSQGGAATEAFFGQGTRLTVV.

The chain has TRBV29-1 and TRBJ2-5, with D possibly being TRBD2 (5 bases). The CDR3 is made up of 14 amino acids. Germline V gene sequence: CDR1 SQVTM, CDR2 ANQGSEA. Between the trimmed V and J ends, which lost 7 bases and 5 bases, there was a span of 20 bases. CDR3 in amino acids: CSATPHQRRETQYF. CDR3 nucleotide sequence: TGCAGCGCAACGCCCCATCAGCGGAGGGAGACCCAGTACTTC.

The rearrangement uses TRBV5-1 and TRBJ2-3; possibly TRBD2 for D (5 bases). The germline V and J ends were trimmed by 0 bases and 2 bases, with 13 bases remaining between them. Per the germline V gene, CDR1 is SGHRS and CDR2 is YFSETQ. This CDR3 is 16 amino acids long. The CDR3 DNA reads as TGCGCCAGCAGCTTGGCCATGGACTCCTCCACAGATACGCAGTATTTT. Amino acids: CASSLAMDSSTDTQYF.